This T cell receptor beta chain was captured by sequencing in a study of T-cell reconstitution after alpha-beta-depleted transplantation in children. The CDR3 consists of 16 residues. CDR1 is KGHSH, CDR2 LQKENI, per germline. After removal of 0 bases from V and 6 bases from J, the junction contained 7 bases not matched to a gene. This clonotype was counted a few times. What it binds is not known. Overall study results and limits: Surviving recipient cells, namely T cells and thymic progenitors, were the source of high day-60 TCRbeta diversity in some patients.

TCRbeta library construction was performed incorporating unique molecular identifiers. TCRdb independently ran MiXCR on the PCR reads; one entry per CDR3 protein. This table holds 700,000 to 950,000 distinct CDR3 sequences, about 16% found once. The sample here was PBMCs, mostly from graft donor cells, taken 360 days after TCRalphabeta/CD19-depleted stem cell transplant. The clonotype originates from a male patient between 10 and 17 years old who had a stem cell transplant for acute lymphoblastic leukemia, so the T cells may come from the graft donor. The V and J genes are TRBV18 and TRBJ2-3; 9 bases are a match to TRBD2. The CDR3 is CASSPPSAGGWDTQYF. The CDR3 DNA follows: TGTGCCAGCTCACCACCTTCAGCGGGAGGATGGGATACGCAGTATTTT.